This T cell receptor beta chain is from a study of T cell repertoires in aging, cancer and after chemotherapy. Study overall: Paired samples before and after chemotherapy came from chronic lymphocytic leukemia patients on fludarabine- or bendamustine-based regimens.

V shed 0 bases and J 1 base; nucleotides not matched to a gene: 3. This CDR3 region has 15 residues. The germline V gene encodes CDR1 MNHEY and CDR2 SVGAGI. Amplification of TCR beta used genomic DNA extracted from peripheral blood. TRB rearrangements spanning V, D and J were amplified using mixed TRB-A/B primers. TCRdb re-analysed the multiplex PCR reads in MiXCR, keeping a single row per CDR3 protein. In the table there are 4,900 or so distinct CDR3 sequences, more than 30% of which are singletons. Whole-study results and caveats: The repertoire data cannot show anything about immunological memory following chemotherapy.

This clonotype is medium-sized by share. The antigen is not known. This clonotype originated in a human donor with a blood cancer. The sequencing input was blood. The chain is built from TRBV6-5 and TRBJ2-7; TRBD1 aligns across 7 bases. The DNA of the CDR3 is TGTGCCAGCAGTTACTCCGAGACAGGGTCCTACGAGCAGTACTTC. It encodes CASSYSETGSYEQYF.